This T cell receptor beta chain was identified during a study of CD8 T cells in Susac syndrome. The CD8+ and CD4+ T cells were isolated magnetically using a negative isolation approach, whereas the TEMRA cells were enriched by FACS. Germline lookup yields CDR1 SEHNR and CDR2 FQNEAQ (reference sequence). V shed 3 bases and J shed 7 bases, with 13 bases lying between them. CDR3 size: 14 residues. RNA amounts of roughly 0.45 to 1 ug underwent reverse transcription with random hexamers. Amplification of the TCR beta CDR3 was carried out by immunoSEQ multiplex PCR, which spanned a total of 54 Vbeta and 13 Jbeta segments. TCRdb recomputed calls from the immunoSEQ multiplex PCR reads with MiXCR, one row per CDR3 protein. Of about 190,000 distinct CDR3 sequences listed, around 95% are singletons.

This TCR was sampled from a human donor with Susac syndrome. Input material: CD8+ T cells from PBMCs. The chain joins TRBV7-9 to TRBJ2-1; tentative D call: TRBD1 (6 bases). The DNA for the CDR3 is TGTGCCAGCAGCTTCAGGGGATTTCAAAATGAGCAGTTCTTC. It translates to CASSFRGFQNEQFF.